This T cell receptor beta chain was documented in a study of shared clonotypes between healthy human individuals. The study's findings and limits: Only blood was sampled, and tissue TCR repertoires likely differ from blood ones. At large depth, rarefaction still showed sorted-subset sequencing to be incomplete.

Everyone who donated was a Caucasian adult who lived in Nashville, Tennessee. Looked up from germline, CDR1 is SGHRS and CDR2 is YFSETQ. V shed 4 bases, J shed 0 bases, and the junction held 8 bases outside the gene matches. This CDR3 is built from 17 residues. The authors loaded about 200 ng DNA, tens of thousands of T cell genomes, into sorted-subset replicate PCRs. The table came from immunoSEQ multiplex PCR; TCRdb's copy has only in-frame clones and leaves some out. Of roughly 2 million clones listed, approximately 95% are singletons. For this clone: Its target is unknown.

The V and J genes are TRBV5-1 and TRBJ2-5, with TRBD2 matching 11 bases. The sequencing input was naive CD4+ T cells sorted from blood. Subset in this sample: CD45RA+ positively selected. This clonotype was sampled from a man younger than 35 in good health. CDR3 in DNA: TGCGCCAGCAGCCCCGGGACTAGCGGATCGTACCAAGAGACCCAGTACTTC. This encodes CASSPGTSGSYQETQYF.